The next 30 T cell receptor beta chains were all read from a single sample in a study of CD4 T cells in relation to SARS-CoV-2 and coronaviruses (dated by TCRdb to the early 2020s). The library was built by means of the immunoSEQ multiplex PCR assay. TCRdb mirrors the immuneACCESS table, restricted to in-frame sequences. Some clones are absent from its copies; in checked studies, under half trace to an unresolved V gene, and the reason for the others is unknown. This sample holds some 27,000 clones; 74% were observed only once. Jointly, the top ten make up under 25% of the sample. Their antigens remain unidentified. CD4+ T cells from unexposed donors were collected before the COVID-19 pandemic (2011-2018). After about 9 days of culture, CD4+ T cells were isolated with the EasySep CD4+ T cell isolation kit. Sequencing used CD4+ T cells from PBMCs, cultured in vitro. The receptor set was obtained from a human donor in good health.

This clone has more than one count but fewer than ten. The rearrangement joins TRBV4-3 to TRBJ2-1; the match to TRBD2 covers 7 bases. This CDR3 contains 16 residues. With V trimmed by 1 base and J by 10 bases, 13 bases remained unmatched. Germline V gene lookup returns CDR1 LGHNA and CDR2 YSLEER. The CDR3 here is CASSQVGASGFNEQFF. CDR3 coding DNA: TGCGCCAGCAGCCAAGTCGGGGCTAGCGGATTTAACGAGCAGTTCTTC.

V and J are TRBV3-1 (or the pseudogene TRBV3-2) and TRBJ2-7, with 9 bases fitting TRBD2. Germline V gene lookup returns CDR1 LGHDT and CDR2 YNNKEL (reference sequence). Trimming at V came to 4 bases and at J to 5 bases, leaving 12 bases not matched to a gene. The CDR3 consists of 16 residues. CDR3 coding DNA: TGTGCCAGCAGCCCCCCTGCGGGGGGGCCTCGGGACGAGCAGTACTTC. Translation gives CASSPPAGGPRDEQYF.

The rearrangement uses TRBV10-3 and TRBJ2-5; 8 bases match TRBD2. CDR3 length: 14 residues. Trimming cost V 10 bases and J 2 bases; bases outside gene matches: 9. CDR1 and CDR2 (germline): ENHRY, SYGVKD. In DNA, the CDR3 is TGTGCCACCGGAGGGAGCGGGGGACAAGAGACCCAGTACTTC. This translates into CATGGSGGQETQYF.

The chain recombines TRBV6-5 with TRBJ1-2, with D possibly being TRBD1 (5 bases). Germline loops: CDR1 MNHEY, CDR2 SVGAGI. V lost 3 bases and J lost 8, with 10 bases in between. The CDR3 totals 12 residues. DNA of the CDR3: TGTGCCAGCAGTTATGGGCAGGGAGGCTACACCTTC. Encoded protein: CASSYGQGGYTF.

This chain uses TRBV5-1 with TRBJ2-6; D ambiguous. This CDR3 comprises 14 residues. V lost 6 bases and J 0 bases, leaving 7 bases between the germline ends. CDR1 is SGHRS and CDR2 is YFSETQ in the germline V gene. The CDR3 DNA reads TGCGCCAGCAACTTCGACTCTGGGGCCAACGTCCTGACTTTC. It specifies CASNFDSGANVLTF.

CDR3 bases: TGTGCCAGCTCGCCCGTGGCGGCTAGCACAGATACGCAGTATTTT. Amino acids: CASSPVAASTDTQYF. This rearrangement joins TRBV18 to TRBJ2-3; D is unclear. This CDR3 region has 15 residues. CDR1 is KGHSH, CDR2 LQKENI, per germline. V lost 6 bases and J lost 0, with 13 bases in between.

The chain carries TRBV19 and TRBJ2-5, with 8 bases lining up with TRBD1. V was clipped by 3 bases and J by 5 bases; unmatched bases: 8. CDR1 is LNHDA and CDR2 is SQIVND in the germline V gene (reference sequence). The CDR3 covers 15 residues. CDR3 residues: CASSIARGRQETQYF. CDR3 sequence (DNA): TGTGCCAGTAGTATTGCCAGGGGGCGGCAGGAGACCCAGTACTTC.

This rearrangement joins TRBV19 to TRBJ1-6; maybe TRBD1 (6 bases). CDR3 length: 15 amino acids. CDR1 is LNHDA, CDR2 SQIVND, per germline (reference sequence). V gave up 9 bases and J gave up 3 bases, with 15 bases separating them. The CDR3 loop is CARGRQDFYNSPLHF. CDR3 coding DNA: TGTGCCAGGGGCCGACAGGACTTCTATAATTCACCCCTCCACTTT.

The rearrangement links TRBV5-1 to TRBJ2-1; D unclear. The length of the CDR3 is 12 residues. In germline, CDR1 is SGHRS, CDR2 YFSETQ. Between the trimmed V and J ends, which lost 1 base and 10 bases, there was a span of 9 bases. DNA of the CDR3: TGCGCCAGCAGCTTGAAGACAAGCGAGCAGTTCTTC. This encodes CASSLKTSEQFF. The whole variable domain, filled in from reference TRBV5-1 and TRBJ2-1, reads KAGVTQTPRYLIKTRGQQVTLSCSPISGHRSVSWYQQTPGQGLQFLFEYFSETQRNKGNFPGRFSGRQFSNSRSEMNVSTLELGDSALYLCASSLKTSEQFFGPGTRLTVL.

CDR3 region: CASKTGVGGELFF. The CDR3 region has the DNA TGTGCCAGCAAAACAGGGGTTGGCGGGGAGCTGTTTTTT. V is TRBV12-3 or TRBV12-4 and J is TRBJ2-2; 7 nucleotides match TRBD1. The CDR3 loop spans 13 amino acids. V lost 7 bases to trimming and J lost 7 bases; unmatched junction nucleotides: 6.

The gene calls are TRBV5-1 and TRBJ2-5; D ambiguous. V lost 0 bases and J 3 bases, leaving 3 bases between the germline ends. Germline V gene data show CDR1 as SGHRS and CDR2 as YFSETQ. This CDR3 region has 12 residues. The CDR3, as DNA: TGCGCCAGCAGCTTGGGGGAAGAGACCCAGTACTTC. Its protein is CASSLGEETQYF.

J is TRBJ1-2 and V is TRBV28, with a weak D call TRBD1 (5 bases). This CDR3 contains 14 residues. Trimming removed 2 bases from V and 9 bases from J, with 16 bases in between. The germline V gene has CDR1 MDHEN and CDR2 SYDVKM. In DNA, the CDR3 is TGTGCCAGCAGTTTAATTAAGGGGCCCAGGAGCTACACCTTC. This codes for CASSLIKGPRSYTF.

The V gene is TRBV6-6, the J gene TRBJ1-6; 7 nucleotides agree with TRBD1. Trimming cost V 0 bases and J 8 bases; bases outside gene matches: 4. The CDR3 runs 15 residues. CDR1 is MNHNY, CDR2 SVGAGI, per germline (reference sequence). The DNA for the CDR3 is TGTGCCAGCAGTTACTCCGGACAGGACGATTCACCCCTCCACTTT. Translation: CASSYSGQDDSPLHF.

This sequence joins TRBV7-9 and TRBJ1-2; 9 bases match TRBD1. Trimming removed 0 bases from V and 5 bases from J; junction bases left unmatched: 4. The CDR3 loop spans 15 amino acids. The germline CDR1 and CDR2 sequences are SEHNR and FQNEAQ (reference sequence). The CDR3 here is CASSLAGGQGYGYTF. CDR3 bases: TGTGCCAGCAGCTTAGCGGGTGGACAGGGGTATGGCTACACCTTC.

This chain uses TRBV3-1 (or the pseudogene TRBV3-2) with TRBJ2-5; 7 bases agree with TRBD1. The CDR3 consists of 17 residues. After removal of 4 bases from V and 5 bases from J, the junction contained 16 bases not matched to a gene. Germline loops: CDR1 LGHDT, CDR2 YNNKEL (reference sequence). The CDR3 reads CASSLVTGTVSKETQYF. The CDR3 coding sequence is TGTGCCAGCAGCCTCGTGACGGGGACAGTATCCAAGGAGACCCAGTACTTC.

The chain recombines TRBV5-1 with TRBJ2-3; D unclear. V lost 4 bases to trimming and J lost 2 bases, with 11 bases between them. The CDR3 spans 14 residues. Germline CDR1 and CDR2: SGHRS and YFSETQ. The CDR3 is CASSPVGYTDTQYF. The CDR3 DNA sequence: TGCGCCAGCAGCCCCGTCGGGTACACAGATACGCAGTATTTT.

This chain links TRBV5-1 with TRBJ1-1; D unresolved. Germline V gives CDR1 SGHRS, CDR2 YFSETQ. The CDR3 extends over 13 amino acids. The V end lost 5 bases, the J end lost 4 bases, and 12 bases lay between the germline ends. The CDR3 DNA reads as TGCGCCAGCAGTTCCGTTTCGGCCACTGAAGCTTTCTTT. Translated: CASSSVSATEAFF.

The CDR3 is CASSSQGSRAGNTEAFF. The CDR3 DNA follows: TGTGCCAGCAGCTCGCAGGGGTCTCGGGCGGGCAACACTGAAGCTTTCTTT. The chain links TRBV5-6 to TRBJ1-1, with a weak D call TRBD1 (6 bases). Germline V gene sequence: CDR1 SGHDT, CDR2 YYEEEE. With 3 bases removed from V and 2 bases from J, the gap between germline ends came to 20 bases. The CDR3 consists of 17 residues.

V gene TRBV19 combines with J gene TRBJ1-1; 7 bases match TRBD1. The germline CDR1 and CDR2 sequences are LNHDA and SQIVND (reference sequence). V lost 7 bases and J lost 3; bases outside the gene matches: 17. CDR3 size: 17 residues. This CDR3 is CASTHNSGQWLHTEAFF. For the CDR3, the DNA is TGTGCCAGTACTCATAATTCGGGACAGTGGCTTCACACTGAAGCTTTCTTT. The full variable domain, completed using reference TRBV19 and TRBJ1-1, is DGGITQSPKYLFRKEGQNVTLSCEQNLNHDAMYWYRQDPGQGLRLIYYSQIVNDFQKGDIAEGYSVSREKKESFPLTVTSAQKNPTAFYLCASTHNSGQWLHTEAFFGQGTRLTVV.

The gene calls are TRBV28 and TRBJ1-6; 7 nucleotides match TRBD1. This CDR3 is 18 amino acids long. Germline V CDR1 and CDR2: MDHEN, SYDVKM. After removal of 4 bases from V and 0 bases from J, the junction contained 9 bases not matched to a gene. CDR3 in DNA: TGTGCCAGCAGTTCCCCGGGACAGCCCAGCTCCTATAATTCACCCCTCCACTTT. Encoded protein: CASSSPGQPSSYNSPLHF.

Notes on this clone: This sample includes further DNA sequences coding for the same CDR3. The chain couples TRBV12-3 or TRBV12-4 to TRBJ1-1; no definite D call. Trimming took off 2 bases at V and 2 bases at J, with 6 bases between the two ends. The CDR3 is 13 residues long. The CDR3 region is CASSLWQNTEAFF. CDR3 sequence (DNA): TGTGCCAGCAGTTTATGGCAAAACACTGAAGCTTTCTTT.

This clone appeared a few times. This chain uses TRBV5-1 with TRBJ2-7; 7 bases map to TRBD1. Germline assignment: CDR1 SGHRS and CDR2 YFSETQ. The CDR3 has 13 amino acids. J was trimmed by 3 bases and V by 4 bases; bases with no gene match: 4. CDR3: CASSPGQIYEQYF. In DNA form, the CDR3 reads TGCGCCAGCAGCCCGGGACAGATCTACGAGCAGTACTTC.

The chain joins TRBV19 to TRBJ2-7; 9 positions match TRBD1. The CDR3 sequence is 15 residues long. Trimming removed 0 bases from V and 2 bases from J; junction bases left unmatched: 2. The V gene's germline CDR1 is LNHDA and CDR2 SQIVND (reference sequence). This CDR3 reads CASSIDGTGTYEQYF. The CDR3 nucleotides are TGTGCCAGTAGTATAGATGGGACAGGGACCTACGAGCAGTACTTC.

The chain has TRBV29-1 and TRBJ2-6, with D unclear. The CDR3 runs to 14 residues. V lost 6 bases and J 0 bases, leaving 9 bases between the germline ends. Germline CDR1 and CDR2: SQVTM and ANQGSEA. The DNA of the CDR3 is TGCAGCGTCCCTGTCCGCTCTGGGGCCAACGTCCTGACTTTC. Translation gives CSVPVRSGANVLTF. Using reference TRBV29-1 and TRBJ2-6 for the parts outside the CDR3, the full variable domain is SAVISQKPSRDICQRGTSLTIQCQVDSQVTMMFWYRQQPGQSLTLIATANQGSEATYESGFVIDKFPISRPNLTFSTLTVSNMSPEDSSIYLCSVPVRSGANVLTFGAGSRLTVL.

V usage is TRBV5-4 and J usage is TRBJ1-2, with 7 bases that match TRBD1. Germline CDR1 reads SGHNT; CDR2 reads YYREEE (reference sequence). The CDR3 runs 14 residues. Unmatched junction bases numbered 4, after V lost 3 bases and J lost 2 bases. The CDR3 loop is CASSSPQGNYGYTF. In DNA form, the CDR3 reads TGTGCCAGCAGCTCACCACAGGGGAACTATGGCTACACCTTC.

The V and J genes are TRBV4-3 and TRBJ2-4; 9 positions match TRBD1. The CDR3 is 18 amino acids. Germline CDR1 and CDR2: LGHNA and YSLEER. The J segment lost 8 bases and the V segment lost 0 bases, leaving 14 bases of the junction unmatched. CDR3 sequence: CASSQDFTGYRGQDIQYF. In DNA, the CDR3 is TGCGCCAGCAGCCAAGATTTCACCGGATACAGGGGGCAAGACATTCAGTACTTC.

The chain uses TRBV9 and TRBJ1-3; D gene unclear. Trimming shortened V by 0 bases and J by 0 bases, and 16 bases separated the two germline ends. Germline V gene sequence: CDR1 SGDLS, CDR2 YYNGEE. This CDR3 has 18 residues. Written as DNA, the CDR3 is TGTGCCAGCAGCGTAGGAGGGTTTCGGGTTTCCTCTGGAAACACCATATATTTT. Its protein product is CASSVGGFRVSSGNTIYF.

The CDR3 sequence: CARSRTRDEQYF. The CDR3 DNA reads as TGTGCCAGAAGCCGTACTAGGGACGAGCAGTACTTC. The chain carries TRBV7-5 and TRBJ2-7; no DNA check was done on the table's D call, TRBD2. TRBV7-5 is shown as a pseudogene. This CDR3 comprises 12 residues.

The rearrangement uses TRBV7-2 and TRBJ1-4; no clear D gene. Looked up from germline, CDR1 is SGHTA and CDR2 is FQGNSA. Trimming left V 5 bases short and J 8 bases short, with 18 bases between. The CDR3 extends over 15 amino acids. CDR3 loop: CASSLTPTPREKLFF. CDR3 nucleotide sequence: TGTGCCAGCAGCCTCACCCCAACCCCTAGAGAAAAACTGTTTTTT. The full variable domain, completed using reference TRBV7-2 and TRBJ1-4, is GAGVSQSPSNKVTEKGKDVELRCDPISGHTALYWYRQSLGQGLEFLIYFQGNSAPDKSGLPSDRFSAERTGGSVSTLTIQRTQQEDSAVYLCASSLTPTPREKLFFGSGTQLSVL.

J is TRBJ2-5 and V is TRBV5-4; 9 nucleotides agree with TRBD1. CDR3 length equals 15 residues. After removal of 2 bases from V and 3 bases from J, the junction contained 5 bases not matched to a gene. Per the germline V gene, CDR1 is SGHNT and CDR2 is YYREEE (reference sequence). The CDR3 coding sequence is TGTGCCAGCAGCTTCCGGGACAGGGCCAAAGAGACCCAGTACTTC. Protein product: CASSFRDRAKETQYF. The entire variable domain, with the rest obtained from reference TRBV5-4 and TRBJ2-5, is as follows: ETGVTQSPTHLIKTRGQQVTLRCSSQSGHNTVSWYQQALGQGPQFIFQYYREEENGRGNFPPRFSGLQFPNYSSELNVNALELDDSALYLCASSFRDRAKETQYFGPGTRLLVL.